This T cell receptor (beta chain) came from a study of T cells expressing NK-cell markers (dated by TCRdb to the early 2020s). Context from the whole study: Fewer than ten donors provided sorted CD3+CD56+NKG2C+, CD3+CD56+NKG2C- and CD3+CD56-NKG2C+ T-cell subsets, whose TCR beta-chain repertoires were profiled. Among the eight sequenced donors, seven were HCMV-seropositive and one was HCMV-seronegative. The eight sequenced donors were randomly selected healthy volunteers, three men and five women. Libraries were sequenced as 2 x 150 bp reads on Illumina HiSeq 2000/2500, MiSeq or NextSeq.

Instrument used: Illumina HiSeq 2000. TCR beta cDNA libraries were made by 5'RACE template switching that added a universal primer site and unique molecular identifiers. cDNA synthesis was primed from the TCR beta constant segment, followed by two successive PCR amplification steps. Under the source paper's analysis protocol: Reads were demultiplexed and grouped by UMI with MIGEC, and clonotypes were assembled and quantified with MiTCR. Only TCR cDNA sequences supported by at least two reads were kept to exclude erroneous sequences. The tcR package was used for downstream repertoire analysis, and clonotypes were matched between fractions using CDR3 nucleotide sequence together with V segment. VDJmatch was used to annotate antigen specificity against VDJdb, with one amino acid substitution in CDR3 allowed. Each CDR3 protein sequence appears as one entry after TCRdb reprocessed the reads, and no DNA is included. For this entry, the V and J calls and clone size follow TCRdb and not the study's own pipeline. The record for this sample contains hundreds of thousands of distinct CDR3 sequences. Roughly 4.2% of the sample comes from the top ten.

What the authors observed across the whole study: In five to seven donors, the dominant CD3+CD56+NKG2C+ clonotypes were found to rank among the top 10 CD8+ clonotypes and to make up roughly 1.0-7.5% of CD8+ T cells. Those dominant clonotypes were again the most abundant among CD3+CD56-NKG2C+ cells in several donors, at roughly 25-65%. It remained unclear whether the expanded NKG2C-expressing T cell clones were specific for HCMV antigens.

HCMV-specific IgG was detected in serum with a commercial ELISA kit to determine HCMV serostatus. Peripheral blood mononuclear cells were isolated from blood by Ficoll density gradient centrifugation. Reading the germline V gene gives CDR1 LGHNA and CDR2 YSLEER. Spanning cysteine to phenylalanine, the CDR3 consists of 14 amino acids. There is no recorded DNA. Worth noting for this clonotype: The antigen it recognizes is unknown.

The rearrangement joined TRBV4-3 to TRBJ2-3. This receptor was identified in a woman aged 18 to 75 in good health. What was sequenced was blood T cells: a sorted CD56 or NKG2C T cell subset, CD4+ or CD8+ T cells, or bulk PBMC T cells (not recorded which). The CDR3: CASSQEPSTDTQYF.